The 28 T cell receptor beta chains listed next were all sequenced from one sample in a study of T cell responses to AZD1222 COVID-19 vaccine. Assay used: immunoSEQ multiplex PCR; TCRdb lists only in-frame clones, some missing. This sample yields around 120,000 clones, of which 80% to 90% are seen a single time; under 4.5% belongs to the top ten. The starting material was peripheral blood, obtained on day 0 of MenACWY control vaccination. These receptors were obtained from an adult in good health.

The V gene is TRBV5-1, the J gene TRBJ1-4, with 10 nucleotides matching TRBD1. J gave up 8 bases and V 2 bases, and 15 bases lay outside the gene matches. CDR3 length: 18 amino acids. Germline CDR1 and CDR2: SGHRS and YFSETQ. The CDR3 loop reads CASSFSGTGVRFGEKLFF. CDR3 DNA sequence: TGCGCCAGCAGCTTCTCCGGGACAGGGGTTAGGTTTGGGGAAAAACTGTTTTTT.

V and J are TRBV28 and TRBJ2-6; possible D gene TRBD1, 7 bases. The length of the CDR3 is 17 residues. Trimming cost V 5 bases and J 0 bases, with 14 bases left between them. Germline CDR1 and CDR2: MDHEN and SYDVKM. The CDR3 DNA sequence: TGTGCCAGCAGTCCCAGGGGGGCCCGCTCTGGGGCCAACGTCCTGACTTTC. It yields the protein CASSPRGARSGANVLTF.

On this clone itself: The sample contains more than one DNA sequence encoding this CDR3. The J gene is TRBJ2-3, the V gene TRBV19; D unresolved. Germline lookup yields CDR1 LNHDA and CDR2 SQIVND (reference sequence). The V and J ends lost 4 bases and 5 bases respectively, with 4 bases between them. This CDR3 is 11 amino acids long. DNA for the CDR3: TGTGCCAGTAGTAACCGAGATACGCAGTATTTT. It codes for CASSNRDTQYF. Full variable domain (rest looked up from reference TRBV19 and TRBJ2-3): DGGITQSPKYLFRKEGQNVTLSCEQNLNHDAMYWYRQDPGQGLRLIYYSQIVNDFQKGDIAEGYSVSREKKESFPLTVTSAQKNPTAFYLCASSNRDTQYFGPGTRLTVL.

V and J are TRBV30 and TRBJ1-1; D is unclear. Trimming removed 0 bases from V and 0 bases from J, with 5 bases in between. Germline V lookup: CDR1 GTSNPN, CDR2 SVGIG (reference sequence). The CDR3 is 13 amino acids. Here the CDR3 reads CAWSVSLNTEAFF. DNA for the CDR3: TGTGCCTGGAGTGTTTCCCTGAACACTGAAGCTTTCTTT.

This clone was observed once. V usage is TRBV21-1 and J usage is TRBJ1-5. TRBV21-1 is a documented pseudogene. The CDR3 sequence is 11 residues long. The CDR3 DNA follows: TGTGCCAGCTACCAAATCGGATCCCAGCATTTT. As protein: CASYQIGSQHF.

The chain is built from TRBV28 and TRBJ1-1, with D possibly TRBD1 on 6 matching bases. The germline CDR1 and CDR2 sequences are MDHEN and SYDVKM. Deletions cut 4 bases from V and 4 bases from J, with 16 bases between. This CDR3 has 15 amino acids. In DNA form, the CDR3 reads TGTGCCAGCAGTTCACAGGGACGCGGCGTCACTGAAGCTTTCTTT. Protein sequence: CASSSQGRGVTEAFF.

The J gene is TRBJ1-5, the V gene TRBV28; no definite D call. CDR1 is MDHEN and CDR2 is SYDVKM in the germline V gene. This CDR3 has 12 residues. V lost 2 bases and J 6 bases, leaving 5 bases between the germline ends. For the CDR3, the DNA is TGTGCCAGCAGTTTAGACGGTCAGCCCCAGCATTTT. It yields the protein CASSLDGQPQHF.

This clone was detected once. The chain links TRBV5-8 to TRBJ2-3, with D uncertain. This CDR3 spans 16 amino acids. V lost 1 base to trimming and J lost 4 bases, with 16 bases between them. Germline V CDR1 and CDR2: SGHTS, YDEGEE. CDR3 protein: CASSLRHNSGSDTQYF. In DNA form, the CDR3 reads TGTGCCAGCAGCTTGAGACATAATTCCGGTTCAGATACGCAGTATTTT.

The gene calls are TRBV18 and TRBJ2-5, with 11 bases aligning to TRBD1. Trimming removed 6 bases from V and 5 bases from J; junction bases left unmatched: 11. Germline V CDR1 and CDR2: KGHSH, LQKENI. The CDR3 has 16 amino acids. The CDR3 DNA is TGTGCCAGCTCTCGTCTCGGGACAGGGGGATTGGAGACCCAGTACTTC. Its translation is CASSRLGTGGLETQYF.

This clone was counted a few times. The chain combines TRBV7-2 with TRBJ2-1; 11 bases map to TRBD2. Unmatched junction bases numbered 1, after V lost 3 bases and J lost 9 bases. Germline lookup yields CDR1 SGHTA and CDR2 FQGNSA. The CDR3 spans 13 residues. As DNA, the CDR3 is TGTGCCAGCAGCTTCGGACTAGCGGGTGAGCAGTTCTTC. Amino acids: CASSFGLAGEQFF.

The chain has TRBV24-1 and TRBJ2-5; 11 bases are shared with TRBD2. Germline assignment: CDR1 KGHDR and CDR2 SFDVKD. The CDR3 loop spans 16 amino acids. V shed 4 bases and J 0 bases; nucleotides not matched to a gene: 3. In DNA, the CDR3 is TGTGCCACCAGTGAAACGGGACTAGCGGACCAAGAGACCCAGTACTTC. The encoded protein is CATSETGLADQETQYF.

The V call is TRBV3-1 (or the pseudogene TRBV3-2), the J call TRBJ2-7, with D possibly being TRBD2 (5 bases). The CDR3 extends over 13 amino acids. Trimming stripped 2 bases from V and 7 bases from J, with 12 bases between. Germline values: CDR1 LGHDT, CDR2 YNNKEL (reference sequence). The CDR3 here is CASSQIKTGEQYF. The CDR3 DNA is TGTGCCAGCAGCCAAATTAAGACGGGGGAGCAGTACTTC.

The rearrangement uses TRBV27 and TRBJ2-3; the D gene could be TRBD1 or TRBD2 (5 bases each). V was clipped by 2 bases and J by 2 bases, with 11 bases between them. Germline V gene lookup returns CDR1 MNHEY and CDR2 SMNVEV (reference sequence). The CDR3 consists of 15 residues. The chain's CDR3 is CASSLNRGVTDTQYF. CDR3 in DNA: TGTGCCAGCAGTTTAAATAGGGGAGTCACAGATACGCAGTATTTT.

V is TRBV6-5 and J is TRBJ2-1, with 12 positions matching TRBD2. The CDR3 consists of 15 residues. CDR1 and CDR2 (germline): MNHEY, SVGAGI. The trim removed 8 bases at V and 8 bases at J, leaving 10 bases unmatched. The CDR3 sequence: CASGKRTSGVHEQFF. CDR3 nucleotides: TGTGCCAGCGGGAAAAGGACTAGCGGGGTCCATGAGCAGTTCTTC.

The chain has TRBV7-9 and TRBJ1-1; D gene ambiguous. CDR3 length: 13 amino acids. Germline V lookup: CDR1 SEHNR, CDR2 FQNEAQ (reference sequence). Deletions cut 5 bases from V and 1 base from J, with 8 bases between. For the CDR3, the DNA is TGTGCCAGCAGCCCCAGGCAGAACACTGAAGCTTTCTTT. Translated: CASSPRQNTEAFF.

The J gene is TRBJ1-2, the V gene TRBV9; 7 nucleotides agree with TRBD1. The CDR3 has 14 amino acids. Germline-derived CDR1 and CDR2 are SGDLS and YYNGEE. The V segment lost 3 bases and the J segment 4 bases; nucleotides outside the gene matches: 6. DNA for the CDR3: TGTGCCAGCAGCGAGAACAGGGGTCCCTATGGCTACACCTTC. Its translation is CASSENRGPYGYTF. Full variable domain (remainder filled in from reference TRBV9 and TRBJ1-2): DSGVTQTPKHLITATGQRVTLRCSPRSGDLSVYWYQQSLDQGLQFLIQYYNGEERAKGNILERFSAQQFPDLHSELNLSSLELGDSALYFCASSENRGPYGYTFGSGTRLTVV.

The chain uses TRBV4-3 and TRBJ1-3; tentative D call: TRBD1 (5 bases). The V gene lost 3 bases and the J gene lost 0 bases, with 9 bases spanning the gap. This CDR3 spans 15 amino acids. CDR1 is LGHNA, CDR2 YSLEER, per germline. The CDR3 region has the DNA TGCGCCAGCAGCCAGCTCGGGACCTCTGGAAACACCATATATTTT. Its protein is CASSQLGTSGNTIYF.

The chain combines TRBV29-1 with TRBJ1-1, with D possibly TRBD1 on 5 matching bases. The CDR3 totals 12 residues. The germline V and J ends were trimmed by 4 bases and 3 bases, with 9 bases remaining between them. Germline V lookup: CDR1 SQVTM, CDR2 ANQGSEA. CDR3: CSVGDGYTEAFF. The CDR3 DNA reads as TGCAGCGTTGGGGACGGGTACACTGAAGCTTTCTTT.

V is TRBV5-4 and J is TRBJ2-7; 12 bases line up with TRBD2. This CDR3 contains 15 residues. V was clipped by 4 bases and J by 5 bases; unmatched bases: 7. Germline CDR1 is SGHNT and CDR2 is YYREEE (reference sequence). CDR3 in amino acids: CASSLGLAGLDEQYF. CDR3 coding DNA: TGTGCCAGCAGCCTTGGACTAGCGGGGCTGGACGAGCAGTACTTC.

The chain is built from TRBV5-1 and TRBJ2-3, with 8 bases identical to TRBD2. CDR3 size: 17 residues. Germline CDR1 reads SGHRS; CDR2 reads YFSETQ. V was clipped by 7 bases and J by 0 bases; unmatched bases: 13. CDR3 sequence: CASGSVTAGESTDTQYF. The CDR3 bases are TGCGCCAGCGGGTCGGTAACAGCGGGGGAAAGCACAGATACGCAGTATTTT.

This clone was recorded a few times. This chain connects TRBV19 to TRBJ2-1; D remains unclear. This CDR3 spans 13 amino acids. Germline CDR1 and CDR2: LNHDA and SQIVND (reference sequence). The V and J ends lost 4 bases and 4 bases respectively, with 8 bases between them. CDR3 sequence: CASSTTGYNEQFF. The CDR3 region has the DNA TGTGCCAGTAGTACGACTGGATACAATGAGCAGTTCTTC.

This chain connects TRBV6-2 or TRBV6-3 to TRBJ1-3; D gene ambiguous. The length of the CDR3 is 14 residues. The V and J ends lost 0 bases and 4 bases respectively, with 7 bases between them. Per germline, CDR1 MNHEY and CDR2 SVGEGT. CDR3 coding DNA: TGTGCCAGCAGTTACTCGCCAGCCGGAAACACCATATATTTT. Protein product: CASSYSPAGNTIYF.

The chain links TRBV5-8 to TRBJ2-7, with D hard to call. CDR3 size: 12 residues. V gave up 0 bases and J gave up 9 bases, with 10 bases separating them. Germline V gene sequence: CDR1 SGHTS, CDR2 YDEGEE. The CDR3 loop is CASSLAQGGQYF. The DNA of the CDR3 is TGTGCCAGCAGCTTGGCCCAAGGCGGGCAGTACTTC.

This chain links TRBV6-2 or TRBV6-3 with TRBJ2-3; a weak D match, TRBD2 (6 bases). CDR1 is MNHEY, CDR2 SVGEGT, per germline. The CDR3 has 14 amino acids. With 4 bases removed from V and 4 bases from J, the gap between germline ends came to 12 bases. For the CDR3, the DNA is TGTGCCAGCAGTTTCGTCGGAGGGTCAGATACGCAGTATTTT. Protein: CASSFVGGSDTQYF.

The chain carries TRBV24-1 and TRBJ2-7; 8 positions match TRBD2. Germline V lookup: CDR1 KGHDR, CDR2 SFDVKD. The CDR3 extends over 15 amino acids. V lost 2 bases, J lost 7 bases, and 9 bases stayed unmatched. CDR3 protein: CATSDSRRGAGEQYF. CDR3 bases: TGTGCCACCAGTGATTCCCGGCGGGGGGCAGGGGAGCAGTACTTC.

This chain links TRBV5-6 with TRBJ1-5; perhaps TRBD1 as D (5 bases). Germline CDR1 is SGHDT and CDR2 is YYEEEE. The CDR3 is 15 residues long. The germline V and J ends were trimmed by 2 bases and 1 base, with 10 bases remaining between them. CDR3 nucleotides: TGTGCCAGCAGCTTAGCAGGGCTCAGCAATCAGCCCCAGCATTTT. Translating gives CASSLAGLSNQPQHF.

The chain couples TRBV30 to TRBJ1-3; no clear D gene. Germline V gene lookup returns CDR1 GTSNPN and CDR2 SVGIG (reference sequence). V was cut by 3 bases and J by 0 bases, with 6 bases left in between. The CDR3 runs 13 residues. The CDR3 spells CAWRLSSGNTIYF. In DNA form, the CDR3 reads TGTGCCTGGAGACTAAGCTCTGGAAACACCATATATTTT.

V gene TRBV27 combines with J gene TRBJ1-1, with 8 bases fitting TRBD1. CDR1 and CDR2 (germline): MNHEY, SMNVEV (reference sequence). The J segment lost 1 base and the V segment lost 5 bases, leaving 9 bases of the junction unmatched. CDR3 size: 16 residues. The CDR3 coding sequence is TGTGCCAGCAGTCCAAACGTGGGACAGGCGAACACTGAAGCTTTCTTT. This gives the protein CASSPNVGQANTEAFF.